This T cell receptor (beta chain) comes out of a study of PD-L1 blockade in urothelial cancer. Study-level background: Patients' prior chemotherapy regimens numbered 0 to 3. Typically, measured as a median, blood samples had 141,255 T cells. Overall study results and limits: Better progression-free and overall survival followed lower pretreatment blood clonality.

V lost 2 bases to trimming and J lost 6 bases; unmatched junction nucleotides: 11. The CDR3 extends over 15 amino acids. Germline CDR1 SGHDT, CDR2 YYEEEE. Profiling relied on immunoSEQ multiplex PCR, and the TCRdb table lists in-frame clones only, not all of them. The table includes tens of thousands of clones, about 83% detected once. About this clone: The antigen is not known.

The clonotype comes from a man aged 60 to 75 with urothelial cancer. The chain couples TRBV5-6 to TRBJ2-7; TRBD1 matches 7 bases. The starting material was PBMCs, obtained around atezolizumab (anti-PD-L1) treatment. The CDR3 protein is CASSFFAQGSSEQYF. The CDR3 nucleotides are TGTGCCAGCAGCTTTTTTGCACAGGGGTCGTCCGAGCAGTACTTC.